This T cell receptor beta chain was captured by sequencing in a study of cytomegalovirus exposure and HLA in healthy donors. As to this clone: Its antigen is unidentified.

Study-wide results and caveats: When analyzed later, a missense DCLRE1C variant was found to be linked to TCR beta V- and J-gene trimming.

Germline CDR1 MNHNS, CDR2 SASEGT. The CDR3 is 14 residues long. V was trimmed by 2 bases and J by 7 bases, leaving 9 bases between them. PCR primers comprised 60 Vbeta and 13 Jbeta primers. Method: immunoSEQ multiplex PCR; TCRdb's copy keeps in-frame clones and lacks some. Of 180,000 or so clones in the sample, approximately 85% were seen once. The rearrangement uses TRBV6-1 and TRBJ1-6; no clear D gene. Sequenced input: PBMCs. This TCR came from a man younger than 30 in good health and CMV-seropositive. CDR3 nucleotide sequence: TGTGCCAGCAGTGAATGGGCAGCCAATTCACCCCTCCACTTT. This gives the protein CASSEWAANSPLHF.